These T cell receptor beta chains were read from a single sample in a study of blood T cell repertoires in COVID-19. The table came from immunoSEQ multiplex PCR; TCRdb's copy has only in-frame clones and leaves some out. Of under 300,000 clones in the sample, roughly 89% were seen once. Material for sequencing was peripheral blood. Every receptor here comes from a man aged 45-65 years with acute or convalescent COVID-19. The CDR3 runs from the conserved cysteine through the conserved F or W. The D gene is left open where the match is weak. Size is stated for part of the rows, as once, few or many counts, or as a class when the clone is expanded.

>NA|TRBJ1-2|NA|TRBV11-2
CASSSRETSYGYTF
TGTGCCAGCAGCTCAAGGGAGACGAGCTATGGCTACACCTTC
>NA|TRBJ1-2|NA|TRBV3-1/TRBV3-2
CASSQEGGPVGRPYGYTF
TGTGCCAGCAGCCAAGAAGGGGGTCCCGTGGGCCGACCGTATGGCTACACCTTC
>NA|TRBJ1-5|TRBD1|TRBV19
CASSIGTGGQPQHF
TGTGCCAGTAGTATTGGGACAGGGGGTCAGCCCCAGCATTTT
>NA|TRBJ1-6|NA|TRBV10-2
CASSRDSYNSPLHF
TGCGCCAGCAGCCGGGACTCTTATAATTCACCCCTCCACTTT
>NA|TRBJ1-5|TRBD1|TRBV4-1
CASSQGDRGYQPQHF
TGCGCCAGCAGCCAAGGGGACAGGGGATATCAGCCCCAGCATTTT
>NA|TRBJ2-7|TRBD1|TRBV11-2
CASSPTWTGRYEQYF
TGTGCCAGCAGCCCCACTTGGACAGGGCGATACGAGCAGTACTTC
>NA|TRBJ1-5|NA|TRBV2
CASSERAGNQPQHF
TGTGCCAGCAGTGAGAGGGCCGGGAATCAGCCCCAGCATTTT
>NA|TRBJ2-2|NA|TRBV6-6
CASGQYILANTGELFF
TGTGCCAGCGGCCAATATATCCTCGCGAACACCGGGGAGCTGTTTTTT
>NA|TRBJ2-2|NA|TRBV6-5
CASSPPGGELFF
TGTGCCAGCAGTCCCCCCGGCGGGGAGCTGTTTTTT
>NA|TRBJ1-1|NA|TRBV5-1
CASSRGDTEAFF
TGCGCCAGCAGCCGGGGGGACACTGAAGCTTTCTTT
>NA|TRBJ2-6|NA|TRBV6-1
CASSEARSSGANVLTF
TGTGCCAGCAGTGAAGCGCGAAGCTCTGGGGCCAACGTCCTGACTTTC
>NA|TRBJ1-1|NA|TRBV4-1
CASSQDPSSGIEAFF
TGCGCCAGCAGCCAAGATCCCAGCTCCGGGATTGAAGCTTTCTTT
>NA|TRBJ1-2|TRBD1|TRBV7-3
CASSRDSEGGYTF
TGTGCCAGCAGCCGGGACAGCGAGGGGGGCTACACCTTC
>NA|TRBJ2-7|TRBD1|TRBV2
CASRGDREGEQYF
TGTGCCAGCAGGGGGGACAGAGAAGGGGAGCAGTACTTC
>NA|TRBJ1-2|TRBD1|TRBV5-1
CASSLVVAGGGYTF
TGCGCCAGCAGCTTGGTAGTAGCAGGGGGTGGCTACACCTTC
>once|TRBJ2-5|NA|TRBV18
CASSPSGAGETQYF
TGTGCCAGCTCACCCTCAGGGGCTGGAGAGACCCAGTACTTC
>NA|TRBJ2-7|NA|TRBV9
CASSVASRGGLYEQYF
TGTGCCAGCAGCGTAGCGTCTAGGGGGGGACTCTACGAGCAGTACTTC
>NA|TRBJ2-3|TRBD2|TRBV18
CASSPRLAGGADTQYF
TGTGCCAGCTCACCCCGACTAGCGGGGGGGGCAGATACGCAGTATTTT
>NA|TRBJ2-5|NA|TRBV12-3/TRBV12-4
CASSQGLGRYF
TGTGCCAGCAGCCAGGGACTTGGGCGGTACTTC
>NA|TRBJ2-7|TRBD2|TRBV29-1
CSVDRAGAEQYF
TGCAGCGTTGATCGGGCGGGAGCCGAGCAGTACTTC
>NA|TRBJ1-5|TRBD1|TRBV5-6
CASSRQGVGRVQPQHF
TGTGCCAGCAGCCGCCAGGGGGTGGGAAGGGTTCAGCCCCAGCATTTT
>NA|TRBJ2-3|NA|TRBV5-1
CASKQGVASGTDTQYF
TGCGCCAGCAAGCAAGGGGTCGCGAGTGGAACAGATACGCAGTATTTT
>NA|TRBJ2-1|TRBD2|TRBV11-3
CASSVGLAGGNEQFF
TGTGCCAGCAGCGTCGGACTAGCGGGGGGAAATGAGCAGTTCTTC
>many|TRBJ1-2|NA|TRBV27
CASSYTATGNGYTF
TGTGCCAGCAGCTATACCGCAACAGGGAATGGCTACACCTTC
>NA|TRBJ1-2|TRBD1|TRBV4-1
CASSPITGGINYGYTF
TGCGCCAGCAGCCCTATCACAGGGGGCATTAACTATGGCTACACCTTC
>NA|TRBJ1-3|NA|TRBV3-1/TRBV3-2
CASSQAGNTIYF
TGTGCCAGCAGCCAAGCGGGAAACACCATATATTTT
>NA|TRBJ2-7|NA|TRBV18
CASSPPAPQGYEQYF
TGTGCCAGCTCACCACCAGCCCCTCAGGGCTACGAGCAGTACTTC
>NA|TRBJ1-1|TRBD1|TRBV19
CASSIVPGQVEAFF
TGTGCCAGTAGTATAGTCCCCGGACAGGTAGAAGCTTTCTTT